This entry lists 17 T cell receptor beta chains sequenced from one sample in a study of regulatory T cells in long-lasting Graves disease. The time point is: newly diagnosed GD, antithyroid drugs for less than 3 months. Isolated PBMC RNA provided the starting material for the TCR library. Through Arm-PCR of CDR3 regions and iRepertoire HTBI primers, TCR beta libraries were built. TCRdb recomputed calls from the multiplex PCR reads with MiXCR, one row per CDR3 protein. The sample has 450,000 to 600,000 distinct CDR3 sequences, about 13% seen once. A further study also used this sample, focusing on T cells in Graves' hyperthyroidism and ophthalmopathy.

The specimen was peripheral blood mononuclear cells (PBMCs), collected at new diagnosis, from a patient treated with antithyroid drugs. The origin of the receptors is a man aged 30 to 45 with Graves disease.

This sequence joins TRBV19 and TRBJ2-1; no firm D call. The CDR3 is 15 amino acids. Trimming cost V 0 bases and J 1 base, with 7 bases left between them. CDR1 is LNHDA and CDR2 is SQIVND in the germline V gene (reference sequence). In nucleotides, the CDR3 is TGTGCCAGTAGTATAGACCCCTGGTCCTACAATGAGCAGTTCTTC. It translates to CASSIDPWSYNEQFF.

The chain couples TRBV5-5 to TRBJ2-2, with D tentatively TRBD1 (6 bases). CDR3 length equals 15 residues. V shed 0 bases and J shed 8 bases, with 14 bases lying between them. The germline V gene encodes CDR1 SGHKS and CDR2 YYEKEE (reference sequence). CDR3 sequence (DNA): TGTGCCAGCAGCTTGGGACAGGCCGGTCGGGGGGAGCTGTTTTTT. The encoded protein is CASSLGQAGRGELFF. Supplemented by reference TRBV5-5 and TRBJ2-2, the full variable domain reads DAGVTQSPTHLIKTRGQQVTLRCSPISGHKSVSWYQQVLGQGPQFIFQYYEKEERGRGNFPDRFSARQFPNYSSELNVNALLLGDSALYLCASSLGQAGRGELFFGEGSRLTVL.

This clonotype has a handful of counts. V gene TRBV4-1 combines with J gene TRBJ2-3; 10 nucleotides align to TRBD2. The germline gives CDR1 MGHRA, CDR2 YSYEKL. V lost 0 bases and J lost 5; bases outside the gene matches: 5. This CDR3 has 16 amino acids. CDR3 in amino acids: CASSQDYGLAVDTQYF. CDR3 nucleotide sequence: TGCGCCAGCAGCCAAGATTATGGACTAGCGGTAGATACGCAGTATTTT.

CDR3 loop: CASRPRVDGPLTGANVLTF. The CDR3, as DNA: TGTGCCAGCAGACCCCGGGTGGATGGGCCTCTCACTGGGGCCAACGTCCTGACTTTC. The chain recombines TRBV11-2 with TRBJ2-6; no clear D. CDR1 and CDR2 (germline): SGHAT, FQNNGV. The CDR3 has 19 residues. Trimming stripped 6 bases from V and 2 bases from J, with 23 bases between.

There are a few counts of this clonotype. The chain combines TRBV20-1 with TRBJ2-1; 7 positions match TRBD2. The germline V gene has CDR1 DFQATT and CDR2 SNEGSKA (reference sequence). The CDR3 covers 14 residues. Losses at the gene ends were 5 bases for V and 0 bases for J; bases not matched to a gene: 4. CDR3 amino acids: CSAQRESSYNEQFF. The CDR3 region has the DNA TGCAGTGCTCAGCGGGAAAGCTCCTACAATGAGCAGTTCTTC.

The sample holds many counts of this clonotype. The V and J genes are TRBV30 and TRBJ1-1, with a tentative D call TRBD1 (5 bases). The CDR3 has 15 amino acids. V was clipped by 2 bases and J by 2 bases, with 15 bases between them. Germline lookup yields CDR1 GTSNPN and CDR2 SVGIG (reference sequence). The CDR3 DNA sequence: TGTGCCTGGAGTCCTAAGGGGCAGATTAACACTGAAGCTTTCTTT. The encoded protein is CAWSPKGQINTEAFF.

The sample holds many counts of this clonotype. The chain combines TRBV7-3 with TRBJ1-1, with D hard to call. The V gene lost 4 bases and the J gene lost 2 bases, with 14 bases spanning the gap. The CDR3 has 15 amino acids. Germline lookup yields CDR1 SGHTA and CDR2 FQGTGA. CDR3 sequence: CASSSSTVTNTEAFF. CDR3 bases: TGTGCCAGCAGCTCCTCGACCGTTACAAACACTGAAGCTTTCTTT.

About this clonotype: This may arise from a read error, as a much more abundant clone is one base away. This chain joins TRBV5-1 and TRBJ2-3, with D perhaps TRBD2 (5 bases). This CDR3 region has 15 residues. CDR1 SGHRS and CDR2 YFSETQ come from the germline V gene. V lost 4 bases to trimming and J lost 2 bases, with 14 bases between them. CDR3 protein: CASSPGRGYTDTQYF. The CDR3 coding sequence is TGCGCCAGCAGCCCCGGACGGGGTTACACAGATACGCAGTATTTT.

There are a few counts of this clonotype. The rearrangement links TRBV6-9 to TRBJ2-2; D unclear. The V end was cut by 3 bases, the J end by 8 bases, with 10 bases between. The CDR3 has 13 residues. CDR1 is MNHGY, CDR2 SVAAGI, per germline. CDR3 nucleotides: TGTGCCAGCAGTTACTCGAACGGGGGGGAGCTGTTTTTT. This gives the protein CASSYSNGGELFF.

This clonotype has at least ten counts. The chain recombines TRBV2 with TRBJ1-2; the D is unclear. The CDR3 is made up of 11 amino acids. The V gene lost 1 base and the J gene lost 8 bases, with 5 bases spanning the gap. Germline CDR1 reads SNHLY; CDR2 reads FYNNEI. CDR3 region: CASSEGVGYTF. For the CDR3, the DNA is TGTGCCAGCAGTGAAGGGGTAGGCTACACCTTC.

In this sample, this clonotype turned up many times. The V gene is TRBV5-1, the J gene TRBJ1-6; 10 bases fit TRBD1. V gave up 4 bases and J gave up 10 bases; unmatched junction bases: 8. The CDR3 has 15 residues. Germline V gene data show CDR1 as SGHRS and CDR2 as YFSETQ. In DNA form, the CDR3 reads TGCGCCAGCAGCCCAGGGACAGGGGTTGACTCACCCCTCCACTTT. This sequence encodes CASSPGTGVDSPLHF.

In its sample, this clonotype was seen many times. The genes are TRBV6-2 or TRBV6-3 and TRBJ2-1; unclear D gene. The CDR3 runs to 12 residues. In germline, CDR1 is MNHEY, CDR2 SVGEGT. V was pared by 6 bases and J by 5 bases, with 8 bases between. Here the CDR3 DNA reads TGTGCCAGCAGCCCCGTGAACAATGAGCAGTTCTTC. This translates into CASSPVNNEQFF.

The sample holds many counts of this clonotype. This rearrangement joins TRBV3-1 to TRBJ2-3; D is uncertain. CDR3 length: 13 residues. CDR1 and CDR2 from the germline V gene are LGHDT and YNNKEL (reference sequence). Trimming removed 4 bases from V and 1 base from J, with 6 bases in between. The CDR3 protein is CASSRARTDTQYF. As DNA, the CDR3 is TGTGCCAGCAGCCGGGCCCGCACAGATACGCAGTATTTT.

At least ten counts were recorded for this clonotype. The V and J genes are TRBV20-1 and TRBJ2-1; 7 nucleotides agree with TRBD2. Germline CDR1 and CDR2: DFQATT and SNEGSKA (reference sequence). The CDR3 is made up of 14 amino acids. Trimming cost V 6 bases and J 8 bases; bases outside gene matches: 13. CDR3 sequence (DNA): TGCAGTGCAATAGCGGGCCTCCGGGGGTATGAGCAGTTCTTC. This translates into CSAIAGLRGYEQFF.

The chain joins TRBV12-3 or TRBV12-4 to TRBJ1-6; 10 nucleotides line up with TRBD1. The ends lost 5 bases at V and 7 bases at J; junction bases unmatched: 8. The CDR3 loop spans 16 amino acids. The CDR3 reads CASSAFATGGNSPLHF. Written as DNA, the CDR3 is TGTGCCAGCAGTGCTTTTGCGACAGGGGGCAATTCACCCCTCCACTTT.

Only a few counts were recorded for this clonotype. The chain employs TRBV11-1 and TRBJ2-7, with TRBD1 identical over 7 bases. This CDR3 region has 17 residues. With V trimmed by 6 bases and J by 4 bases, 18 bases remained unmatched. Germline CDR1 SGHAT, CDR2 FQDESV (reference sequence). DNA for the CDR3: TGTGCCAGCAGGATAACGGGTCTCGGGACAGCCTTGTACGAGCAGTACTTC. This codes for CASRITGLGTALYEQYF.

This clonotype has only a few counts. This chain uses TRBV19 with TRBJ1-1; weak D call: TRBD1 (6 bases). Between the trimmed V and J ends, which lost 5 bases and 1 base, there was a span of 8 bases. The germline V gene has CDR1 LNHDA and CDR2 SQIVND (reference sequence). This CDR3 spans 13 amino acids. The DNA of the CDR3 is TGTGCCAGTAGTTGGGGGCCGAACACTGAAGCTTTCTTT. It codes for CASSWGPNTEAFF.